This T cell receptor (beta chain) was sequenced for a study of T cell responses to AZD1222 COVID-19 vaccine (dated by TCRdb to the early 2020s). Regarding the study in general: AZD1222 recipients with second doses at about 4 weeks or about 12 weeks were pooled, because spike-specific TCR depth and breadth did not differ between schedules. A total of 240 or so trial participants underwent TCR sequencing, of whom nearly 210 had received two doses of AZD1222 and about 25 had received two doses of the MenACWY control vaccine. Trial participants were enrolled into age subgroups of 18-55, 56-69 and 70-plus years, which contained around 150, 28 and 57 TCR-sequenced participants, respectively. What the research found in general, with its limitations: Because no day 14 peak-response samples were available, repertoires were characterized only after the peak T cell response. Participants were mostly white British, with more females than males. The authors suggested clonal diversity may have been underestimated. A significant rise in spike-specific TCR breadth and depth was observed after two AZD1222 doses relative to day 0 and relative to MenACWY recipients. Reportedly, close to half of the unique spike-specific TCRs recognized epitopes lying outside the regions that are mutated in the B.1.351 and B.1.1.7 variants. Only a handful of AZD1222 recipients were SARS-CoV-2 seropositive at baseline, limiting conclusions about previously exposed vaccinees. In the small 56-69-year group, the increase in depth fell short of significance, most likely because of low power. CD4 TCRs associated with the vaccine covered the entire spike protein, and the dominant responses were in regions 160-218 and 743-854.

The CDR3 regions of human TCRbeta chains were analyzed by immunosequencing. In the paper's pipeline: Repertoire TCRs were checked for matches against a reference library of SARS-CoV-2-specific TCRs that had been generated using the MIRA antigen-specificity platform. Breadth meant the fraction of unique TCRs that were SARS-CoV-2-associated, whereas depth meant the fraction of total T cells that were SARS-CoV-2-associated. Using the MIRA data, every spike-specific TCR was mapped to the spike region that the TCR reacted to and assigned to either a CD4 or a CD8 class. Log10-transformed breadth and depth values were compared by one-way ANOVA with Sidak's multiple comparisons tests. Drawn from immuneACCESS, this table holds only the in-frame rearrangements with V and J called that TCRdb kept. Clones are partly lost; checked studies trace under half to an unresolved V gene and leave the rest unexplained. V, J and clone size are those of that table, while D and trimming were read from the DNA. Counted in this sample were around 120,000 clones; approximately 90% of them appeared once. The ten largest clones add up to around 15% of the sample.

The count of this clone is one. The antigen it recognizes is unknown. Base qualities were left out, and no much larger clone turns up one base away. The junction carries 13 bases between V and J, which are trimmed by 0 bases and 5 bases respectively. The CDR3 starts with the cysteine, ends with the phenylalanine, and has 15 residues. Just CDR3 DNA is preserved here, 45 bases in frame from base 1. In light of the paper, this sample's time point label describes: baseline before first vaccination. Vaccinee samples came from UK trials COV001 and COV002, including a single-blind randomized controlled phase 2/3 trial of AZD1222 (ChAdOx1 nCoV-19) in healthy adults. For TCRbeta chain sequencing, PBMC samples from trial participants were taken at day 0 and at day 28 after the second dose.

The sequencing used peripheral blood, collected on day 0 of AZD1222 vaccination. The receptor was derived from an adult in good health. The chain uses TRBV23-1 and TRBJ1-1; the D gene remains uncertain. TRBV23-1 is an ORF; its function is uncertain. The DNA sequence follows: TGCGCCAGCAGTCAATCGGTGCACTCGACGACTGAAGCTTTCTTT. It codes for CASSQSVHSTTEAFF.